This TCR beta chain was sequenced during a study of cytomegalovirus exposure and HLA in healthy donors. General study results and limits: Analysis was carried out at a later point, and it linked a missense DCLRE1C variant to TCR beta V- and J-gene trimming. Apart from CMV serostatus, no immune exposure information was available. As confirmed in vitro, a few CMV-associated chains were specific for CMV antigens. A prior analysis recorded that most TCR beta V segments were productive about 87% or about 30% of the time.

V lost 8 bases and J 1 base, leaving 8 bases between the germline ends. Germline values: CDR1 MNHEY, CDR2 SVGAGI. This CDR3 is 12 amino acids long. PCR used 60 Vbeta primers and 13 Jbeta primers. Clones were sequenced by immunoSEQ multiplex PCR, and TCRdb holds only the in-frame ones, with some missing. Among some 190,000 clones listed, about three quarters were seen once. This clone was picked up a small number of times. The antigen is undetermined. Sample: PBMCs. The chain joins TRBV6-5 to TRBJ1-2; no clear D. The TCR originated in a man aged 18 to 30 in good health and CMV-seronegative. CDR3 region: CASSENNYGYTF. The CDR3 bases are TGTGCCAGCTCCGAGAATAACTATGGCTACACCTTC.